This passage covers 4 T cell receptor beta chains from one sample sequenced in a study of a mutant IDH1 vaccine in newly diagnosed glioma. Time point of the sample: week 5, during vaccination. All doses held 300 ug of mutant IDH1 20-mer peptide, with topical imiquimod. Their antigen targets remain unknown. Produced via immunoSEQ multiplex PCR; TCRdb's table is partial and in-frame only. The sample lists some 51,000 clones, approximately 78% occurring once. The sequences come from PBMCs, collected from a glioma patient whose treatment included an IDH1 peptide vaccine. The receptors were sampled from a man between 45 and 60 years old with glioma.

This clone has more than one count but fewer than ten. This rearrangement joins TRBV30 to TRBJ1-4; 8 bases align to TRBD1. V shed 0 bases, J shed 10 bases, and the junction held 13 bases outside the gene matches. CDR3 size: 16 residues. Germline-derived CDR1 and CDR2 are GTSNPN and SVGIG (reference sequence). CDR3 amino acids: CAWSVPAAQGAGKLFF. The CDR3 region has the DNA TGTGCCTGGAGTGTACCCGCGGCGCAGGGGGCAGGAAAACTGTTTTTT.

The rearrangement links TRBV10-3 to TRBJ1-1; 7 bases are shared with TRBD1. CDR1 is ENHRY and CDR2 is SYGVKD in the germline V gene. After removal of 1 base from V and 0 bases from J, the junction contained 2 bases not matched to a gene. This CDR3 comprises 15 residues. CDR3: CAISEWDSVNTEAFF. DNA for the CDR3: TGTGCCATCAGTGAGTGGGACAGCGTGAACACTGAAGCTTTCTTT.

The CDR3 region has the DNA TGTGCCAGCAGCTTGGACCTCCTTTTCTCTGGGGCCAACGTCCTGACTTTC. It codes for CASSLDLLFSGANVLTF. This chain joins TRBV5-4 and TRBJ2-6, with D unresolved. Trimming removed 0 bases at V and 0 bases at J, with 10 bases between. CDR1 SGHNT and CDR2 YYREEE come from the germline V gene (reference sequence). CDR3 length equals 17 residues.

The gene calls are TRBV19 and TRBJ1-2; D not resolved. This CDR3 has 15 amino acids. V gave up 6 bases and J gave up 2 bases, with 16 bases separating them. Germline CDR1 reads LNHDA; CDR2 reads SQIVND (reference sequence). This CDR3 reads CASSPSPGQNYGYTF. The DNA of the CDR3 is TGTGCCAGTAGCCCCTCCCCCGGGCAGAACTATGGCTACACCTTC.